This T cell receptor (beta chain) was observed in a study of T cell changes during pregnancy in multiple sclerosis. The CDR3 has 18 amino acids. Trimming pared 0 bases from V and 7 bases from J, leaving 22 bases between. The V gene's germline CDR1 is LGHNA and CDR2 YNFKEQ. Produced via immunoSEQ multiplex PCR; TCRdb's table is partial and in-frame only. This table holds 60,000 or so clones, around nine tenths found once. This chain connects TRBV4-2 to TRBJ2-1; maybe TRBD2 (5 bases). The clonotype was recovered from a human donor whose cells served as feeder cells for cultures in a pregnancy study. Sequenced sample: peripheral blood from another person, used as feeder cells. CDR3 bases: TGTGCCAGCAGCCAAGAGCGTTTGGAGACGGTGCGGGTGAATGAGCAGTTCTTC. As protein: CASSQERLETVRVNEQFF.